This TCR beta chain stems from a study of blood T cell repertoires in COVID-19. Study-wide context: Spain, Italy and the United States supplied samples that represented acute and convalescent COVID-19. T cells, B-cell-depleted T cells, or PBMCs provided the cDNA or gDNA that served as material.

Trimming stripped 6 bases from V and 0 bases from J, with 12 bases between. The CDR3 length is 15 residues. The germline V gene has CDR1 MNHEY and CDR2 SVGAGI. As processed by the authors: It was from reference gene primer amplification that nucleated cell counts were estimated. Clones were sequenced by immunoSEQ multiplex PCR, and TCRdb holds only the in-frame ones, with some missing. V and J calls and clone size come straight from that table; D and trimming were deduced from the DNA. Among some 5,200 clones listed, roughly 90% were seen once. The gene calls are TRBV6-5 and TRBJ1-3; tentative D call: TRBD1 (5 bases). The sample consisted of peripheral blood. The receptor was isolated from a woman aged 80 or over with acute or convalescent COVID-19. The DNA of the CDR3 is TGTGCCAGCAGCCGGGACGGGAGCTCTGGAAACACCATATATTTT. Translated: CASSRDGSSGNTIYF.